What follows is one T cell receptor beta chain and its context. The CDR3 consists of 14 residues. Germline V CDR1 and CDR2: MDHEN, SYDVKM. Between the trimmed V and J ends, which lost 3 bases and 0 bases, there was a span of 7 bases. The source of the sample is a study of early stage breast cancer tumors. Each sample had two DNA replicates, approximately 0.52 ug blood or about 1.5 ug tissue. Profiled with immunoSEQ multiplex PCR; TCRdb holds only in-frame clones, not every one. The table lists about 69,000 clones, 65% to 85% of them singletons, with roughly 4.7% in the top ten. Sequenced material: blood. The rearrangement links TRBV28 to TRBJ2-3; D call uncertain. The sequence derives from a person in their forties with breast cancer. This chain's CDR3 is CASSFLSSTDTQYF. CDR3 coding DNA: TGTGCCAGCAGTTTCTTATCTAGCACAGATACGCAGTATTTT. The entire variable domain, with the rest obtained from reference TRBV28 and TRBJ2-3, is as follows: DVKVTQSSRYLVKRTGEKVFLECVQDMDHENMFWYRQDPGLGLRLIYFSYDVKMKEKGDIPEGYSVSREKKERFSLILESASTNQTSMYLCASSFLSSTDTQYFGPGTRLTVL.